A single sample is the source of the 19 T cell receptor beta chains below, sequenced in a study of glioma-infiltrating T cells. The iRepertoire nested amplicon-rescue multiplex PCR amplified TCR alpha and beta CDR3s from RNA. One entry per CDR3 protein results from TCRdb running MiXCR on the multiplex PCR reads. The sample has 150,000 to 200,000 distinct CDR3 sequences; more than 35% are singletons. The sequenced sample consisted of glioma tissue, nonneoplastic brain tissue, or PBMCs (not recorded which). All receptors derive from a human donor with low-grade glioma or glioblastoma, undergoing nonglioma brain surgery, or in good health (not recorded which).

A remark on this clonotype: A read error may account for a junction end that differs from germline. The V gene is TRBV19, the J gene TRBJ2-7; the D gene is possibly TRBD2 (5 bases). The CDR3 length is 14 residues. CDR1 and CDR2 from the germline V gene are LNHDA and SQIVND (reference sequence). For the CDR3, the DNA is TGTGCCGGTAGTATAACAGCGGAAGCCTACGAGCAGTACTTC. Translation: CAGSITAEAYEQYF.

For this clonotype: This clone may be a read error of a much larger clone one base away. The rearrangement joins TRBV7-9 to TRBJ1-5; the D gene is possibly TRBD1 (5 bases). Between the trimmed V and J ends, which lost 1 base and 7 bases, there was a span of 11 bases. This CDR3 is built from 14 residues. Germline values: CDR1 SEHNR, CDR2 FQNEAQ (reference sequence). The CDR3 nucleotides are TGTGCCAGCAGCTTAGGGTGGGCAGGGCAGCCCCAGCATTTT. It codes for CASSLGWAGQPQHF.

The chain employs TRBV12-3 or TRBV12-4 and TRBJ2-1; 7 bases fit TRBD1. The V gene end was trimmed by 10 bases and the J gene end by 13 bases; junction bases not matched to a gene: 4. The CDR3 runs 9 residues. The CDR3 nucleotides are TGTGCCACCGGGACAGCACAGTTCTTC. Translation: CATGTAQFF.

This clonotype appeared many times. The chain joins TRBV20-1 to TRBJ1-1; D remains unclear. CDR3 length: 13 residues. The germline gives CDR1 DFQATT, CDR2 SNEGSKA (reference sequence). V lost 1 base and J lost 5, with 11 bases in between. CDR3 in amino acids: CSARAGSETEAFF. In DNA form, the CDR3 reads TGCAGTGCTAGAGCGGGGTCGGAGACTGAAGCTTTCTTT.

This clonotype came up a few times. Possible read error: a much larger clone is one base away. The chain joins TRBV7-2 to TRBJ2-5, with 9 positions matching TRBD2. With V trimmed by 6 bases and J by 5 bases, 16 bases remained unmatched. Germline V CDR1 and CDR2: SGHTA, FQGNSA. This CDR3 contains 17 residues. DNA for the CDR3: TGTGCCAGCAGTTACTCGATCGCTAGCGGGGCGGGGGAGACCCAGTACTTC. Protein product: CASSYSIASGAGETQYF.

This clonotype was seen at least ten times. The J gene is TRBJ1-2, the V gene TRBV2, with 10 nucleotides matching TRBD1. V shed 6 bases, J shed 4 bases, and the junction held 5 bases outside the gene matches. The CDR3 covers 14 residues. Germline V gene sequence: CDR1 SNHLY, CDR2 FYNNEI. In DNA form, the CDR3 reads TGTGCCAGCAGGGACAGGGGGAGCTCCTATGGCTACACCTTC. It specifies CASRDRGSSYGYTF. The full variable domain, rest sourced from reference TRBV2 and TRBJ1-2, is EPEVTQTPSHQVTQMGQEVILRCVPISNHLYFYWYRQILGQKVEFLVSFYNNEISEKSEIFDDQFSVERPDGSNFTLKIRSTKLEDSAMYFCASRDRGSSYGYTFGSGTRLTVV.

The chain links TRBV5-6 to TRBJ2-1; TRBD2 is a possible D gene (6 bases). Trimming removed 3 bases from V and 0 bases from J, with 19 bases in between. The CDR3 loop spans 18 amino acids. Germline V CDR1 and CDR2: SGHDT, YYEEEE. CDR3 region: CASSSPGEQAHSYNEQFF. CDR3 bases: TGTGCCAGCAGCTCCCCGGGGGAGCAGGCCCACTCCTACAATGAGCAGTTCTTC.

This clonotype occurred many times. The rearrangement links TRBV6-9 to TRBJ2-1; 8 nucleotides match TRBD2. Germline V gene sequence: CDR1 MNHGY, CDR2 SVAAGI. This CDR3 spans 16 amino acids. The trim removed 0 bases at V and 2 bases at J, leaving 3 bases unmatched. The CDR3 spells CASSYSRRGAYNEQFF. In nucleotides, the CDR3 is TGTGCCAGCAGTTATTCTAGGCGGGGGGCCTACAATGAGCAGTTCTTC.

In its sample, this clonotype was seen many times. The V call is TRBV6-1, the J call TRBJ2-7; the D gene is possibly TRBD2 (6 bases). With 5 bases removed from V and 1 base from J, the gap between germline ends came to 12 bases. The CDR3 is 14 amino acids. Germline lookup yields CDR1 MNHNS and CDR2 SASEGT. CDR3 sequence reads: CASSYSGQSYEQYF. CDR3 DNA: TGTGCCAGCAGTTATAGCGGCCAATCCTACGAGCAGTACTTC.

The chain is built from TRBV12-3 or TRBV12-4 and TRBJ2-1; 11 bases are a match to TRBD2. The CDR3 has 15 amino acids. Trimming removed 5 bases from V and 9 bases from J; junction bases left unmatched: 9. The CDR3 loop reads CASSPLAGGSSEQFF. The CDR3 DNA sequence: TGTGCCAGCAGTCCCCTAGCGGGAGGTAGTAGTGAGCAGTTCTTC.

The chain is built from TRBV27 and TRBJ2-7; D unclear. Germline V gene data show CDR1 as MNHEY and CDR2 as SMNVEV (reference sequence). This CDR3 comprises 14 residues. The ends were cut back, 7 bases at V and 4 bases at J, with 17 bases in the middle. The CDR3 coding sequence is TGTGCCAGCATTCGTGACATCCGTGATTACGAGCAGTACTTC. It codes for CASIRDIRDYEQYF.

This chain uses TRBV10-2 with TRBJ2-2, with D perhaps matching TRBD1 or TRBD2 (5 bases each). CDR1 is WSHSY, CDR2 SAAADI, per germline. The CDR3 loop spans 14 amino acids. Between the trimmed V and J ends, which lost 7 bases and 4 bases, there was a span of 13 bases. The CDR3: CASIWGSITGELFF. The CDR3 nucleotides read TGCGCCAGCATTTGGGGGAGCATCACCGGGGAGCTGTTTTTT.

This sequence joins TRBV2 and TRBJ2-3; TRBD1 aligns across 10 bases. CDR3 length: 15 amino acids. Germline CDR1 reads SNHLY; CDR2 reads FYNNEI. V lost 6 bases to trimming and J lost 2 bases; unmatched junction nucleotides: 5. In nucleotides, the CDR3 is TGTGCCAGCAGGGGGACAGGGGCCCTCACAGATACGCAGTATTTT. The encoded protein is CASRGTGALTDTQYF. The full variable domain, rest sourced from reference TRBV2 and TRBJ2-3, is EPEVTQTPSHQVTQMGQEVILRCVPISNHLYFYWYRQILGQKVEFLVSFYNNEISEKSEIFDDQFSVERPDGSNFTLKIRSTKLEDSAMYFCASRGTGALTDTQYFGPGTRLTVL.

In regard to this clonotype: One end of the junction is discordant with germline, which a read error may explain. The CDR3 nucleotides are TGTGCCAGCAGTTTTGGCAGAGACACTAAAGCTTTCTTT. This codes for CASSFGRDTKAFF. The V call is TRBV12-3 or TRBV12-4, the J call TRBJ1-1; D gene uncertain. The CDR3 extends over 13 amino acids.

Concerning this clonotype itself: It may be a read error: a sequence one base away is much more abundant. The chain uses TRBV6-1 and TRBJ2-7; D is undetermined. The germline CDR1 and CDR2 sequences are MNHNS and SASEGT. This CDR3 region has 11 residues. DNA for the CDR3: TGTGCCAGCAATACGGGTTACGAGGAGTACTTC. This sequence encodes CASNTGYEEYF.

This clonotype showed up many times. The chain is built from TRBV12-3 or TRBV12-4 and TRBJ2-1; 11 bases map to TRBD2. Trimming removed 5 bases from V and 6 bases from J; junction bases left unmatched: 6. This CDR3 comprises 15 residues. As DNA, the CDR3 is TGTGCCAGCAGTGCCACGGGACTAGCGGTCAATGAGCAGTTCTTC. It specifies CASSATGLAVNEQFF.

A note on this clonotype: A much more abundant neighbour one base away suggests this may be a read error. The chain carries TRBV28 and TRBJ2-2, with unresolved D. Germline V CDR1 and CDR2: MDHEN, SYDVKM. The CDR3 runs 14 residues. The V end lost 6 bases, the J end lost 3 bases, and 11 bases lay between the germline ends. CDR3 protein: CASRIQTYTGELFF. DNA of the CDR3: TGTGCCAGCAGAATTCAGACCTACACCGGGGAGCTGTTTTTT. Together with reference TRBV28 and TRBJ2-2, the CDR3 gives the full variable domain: DVKVTQSSRYLVKRTGEKVFLECVQDMDHENMFWYRQDPGLGLRLIYFSYDVKMKEKGDIPEGYSVSREKKERFSLILESASTNQTSMYLCASRIQTYTGELFFGEGSRLTVL.

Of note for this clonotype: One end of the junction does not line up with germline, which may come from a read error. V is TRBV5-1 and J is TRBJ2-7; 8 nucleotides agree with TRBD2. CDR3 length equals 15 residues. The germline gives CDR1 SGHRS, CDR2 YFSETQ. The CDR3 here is CASSLISGGTYKQYF. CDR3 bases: TGCGCCAGCAGCTTGATATCGGGAGGGACCTACAAGCAGTACTTC.

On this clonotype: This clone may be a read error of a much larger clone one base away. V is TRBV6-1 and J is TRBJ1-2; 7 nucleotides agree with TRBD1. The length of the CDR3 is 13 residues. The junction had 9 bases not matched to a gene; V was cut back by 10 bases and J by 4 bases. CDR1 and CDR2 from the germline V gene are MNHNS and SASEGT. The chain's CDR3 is CATSKGAPYGYTF. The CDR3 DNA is TGTGCCACCTCGAAGGGGGCTCCCTATGGCTACACCTTC.